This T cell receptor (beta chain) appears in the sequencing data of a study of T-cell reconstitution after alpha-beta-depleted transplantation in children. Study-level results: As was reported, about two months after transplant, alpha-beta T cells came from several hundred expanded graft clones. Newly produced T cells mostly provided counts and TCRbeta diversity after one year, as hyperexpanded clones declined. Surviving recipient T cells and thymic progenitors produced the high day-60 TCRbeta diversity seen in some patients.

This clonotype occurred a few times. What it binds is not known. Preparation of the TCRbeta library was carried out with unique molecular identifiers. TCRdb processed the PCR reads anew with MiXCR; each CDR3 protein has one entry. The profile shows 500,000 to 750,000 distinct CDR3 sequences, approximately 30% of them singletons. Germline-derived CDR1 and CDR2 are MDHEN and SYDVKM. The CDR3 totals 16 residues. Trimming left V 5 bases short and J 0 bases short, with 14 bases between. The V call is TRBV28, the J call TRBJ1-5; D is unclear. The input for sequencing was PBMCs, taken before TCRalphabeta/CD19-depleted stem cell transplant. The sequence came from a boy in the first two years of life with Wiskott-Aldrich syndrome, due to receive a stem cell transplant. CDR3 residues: CASSPPPGLSNQPQHF. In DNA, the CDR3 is TGTGCCAGCAGTCCCCCTCCTGGACTTAGCAATCAGCCCCAGCATTTT. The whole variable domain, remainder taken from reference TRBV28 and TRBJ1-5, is DVKVTQSSRYLVKRTGEKVFLECVQDMDHENMFWYRQDPGLGLRLIYFSYDVKMKEKGDIPEGYSVSREKKERFSLILESASTNQTSMYLCASSPPPGLSNQPQHFGDGTRLSIL.